The entry below describes one T cell receptor (beta chain). The CDR3 has 14 amino acids. V was pared by 4 bases and J by 2 bases, with 12 bases between. Germline V gene lookup returns CDR1 MDHEN and CDR2 SYDVKM. Described time point: blood from clinic visit 5 months post-surgery; TSC patient then seizure free. The sample is drawn from a study of brain T cells in children with intractable seizures. Using immunoSEQ multiplex PCR, the repertoire was profiled, and TCRdb retains in-frame clones only, with some absent. This sample carries about 340,000 clones, roughly 92% of them seen once, and the ten largest clones take about 6%.

The genes are TRBV28 and TRBJ2-7; tentatively, D is TRBD2 (6 bases). This TCR was recovered from a boy younger than two with tuberous sclerosis and intractable seizures. The sample in question was peripheral blood, obtained 4 to 6 months after surgery. The CDR3: CASSCPRETYEQYF. In DNA form, the CDR3 reads TGTGCCAGCAGTTGTCCCCGGGAGACCTACGAGCAGTACTTC.